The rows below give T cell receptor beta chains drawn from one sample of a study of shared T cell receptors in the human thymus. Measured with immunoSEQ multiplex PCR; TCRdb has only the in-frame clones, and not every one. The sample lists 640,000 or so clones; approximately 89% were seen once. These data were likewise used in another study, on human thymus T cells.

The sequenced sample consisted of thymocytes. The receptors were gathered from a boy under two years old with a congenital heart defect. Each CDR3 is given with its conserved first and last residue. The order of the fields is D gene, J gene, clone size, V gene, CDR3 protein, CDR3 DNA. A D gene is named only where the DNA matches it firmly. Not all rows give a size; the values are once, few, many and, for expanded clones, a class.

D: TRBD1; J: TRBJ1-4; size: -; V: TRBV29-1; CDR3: CSVFAGQSNEKLFF; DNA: TGCAGCGTCTTCGCGGGACAGAGTAATGAAAAACTGTTTTTT
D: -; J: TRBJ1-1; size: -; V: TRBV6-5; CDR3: CASSYHSGVYTEAFF; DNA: TGTGCCAGCAGTTACCACTCAGGGGTTTACACTGAAGCTTTCTTT
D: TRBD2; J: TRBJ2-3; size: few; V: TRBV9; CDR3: CASRESDLAGLDTQYF; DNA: TGTGCCAGCAGGGAATCGGACCTAGCGGGCTTAGATACGCAGTATTTT
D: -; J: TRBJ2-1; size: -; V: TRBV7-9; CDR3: CASSPNTGVGGNEQFF; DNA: TGTGCCAGCAGCCCGAACACCGGGGTAGGGGGCAATGAGCAGTTCTTC
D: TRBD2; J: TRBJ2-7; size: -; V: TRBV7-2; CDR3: CASTLAGKNQYF; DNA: TGTGCCAGCACACTAGCGGGGAAAAATCAGTACTTC
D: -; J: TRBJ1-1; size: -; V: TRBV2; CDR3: CASSEGSESALNTEAFF; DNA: TGTGCCAGCAGCGAAGGCTCAGAAAGCGCCCTGAACACTGAAGCTTTCTTT
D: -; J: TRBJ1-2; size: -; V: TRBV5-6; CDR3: CASSLAQHNYGYTF; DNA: TGTGCCAGCAGCTTGGCACAGCATAACTATGGCTACACCTTC
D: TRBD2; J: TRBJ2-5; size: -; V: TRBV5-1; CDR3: CASSLVAGAGQETQYF; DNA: TGCGCCAGCAGCTTGGTGGCGGGAGCAGGACAAGAGACCCAGTACTTC
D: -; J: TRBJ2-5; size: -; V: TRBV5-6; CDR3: CASSSSLAETQYF; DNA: TGTGCCAGCAGCTCCAGCCTAGCCGAGACCCAGTACTTC
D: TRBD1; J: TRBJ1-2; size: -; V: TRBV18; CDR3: CASSPTSGQGYTF; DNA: TGTGCCAGCTCACCAACATCGGGACAGGGCTACACCTTC
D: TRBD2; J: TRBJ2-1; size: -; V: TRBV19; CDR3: CASSIAAGGDEQFF; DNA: TGTGCCAGTAGTATAGCAGCGGGAGGGGATGAGCAGTTCTTC
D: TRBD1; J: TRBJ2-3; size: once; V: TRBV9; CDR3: CASSQPALGQGFFTDTQYF; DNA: TGTGCCAGCAGTCAACCAGCCCTGGGACAGGGTTTCTTCACAGATACGCAGTATTTT
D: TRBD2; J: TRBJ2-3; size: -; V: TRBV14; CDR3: CASSQDRRGERTDTQYF; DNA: TGTGCCAGCAGCCAAGATCGTCGGGGGGAGAGGACAGATACGCAGTATTTT
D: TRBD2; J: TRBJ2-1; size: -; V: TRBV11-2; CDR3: CASNRLAGKYNEQFF; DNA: TGTGCCAGCAACCGACTAGCGGGGAAATACAATGAGCAGTTCTTC
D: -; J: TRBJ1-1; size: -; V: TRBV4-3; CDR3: CASSQDFGGHTEAFF; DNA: TGCGCCAGCAGCCAAGATTTCGGGGGGCACACTGAAGCTTTCTTT
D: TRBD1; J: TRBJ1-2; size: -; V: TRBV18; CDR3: CASSPRDSNYGYTF; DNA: TGTGCCAGCTCACCAAGGGACAGCAACTATGGCTACACCTTC
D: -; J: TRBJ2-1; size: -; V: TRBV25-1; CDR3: CASSGILAGNEQFF; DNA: TGTGCCAGCAGTGGAATCCTAGCAGGCAATGAGCAGTTCTTC
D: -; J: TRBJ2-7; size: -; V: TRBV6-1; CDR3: CASHPRRGPPYEQYF; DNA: TGTGCCAGTCACCCTCGGCGGGGGCCGCCCTACGAGCAGTACTTC
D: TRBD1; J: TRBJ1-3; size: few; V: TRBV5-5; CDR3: CASSADRAGNTIYF; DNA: TGTGCCAGCAGCGCGGACAGGGCGGGAAACACCATATATTTT
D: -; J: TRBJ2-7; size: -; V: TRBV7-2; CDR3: CASSGWTGRYEQYF; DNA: TGTGCCAGCAGCGGATGGACTGGGCGCTACGAGCAGTACTTC
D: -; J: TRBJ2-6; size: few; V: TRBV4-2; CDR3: CASSQEERGASGANVLTF; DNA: TGTGCCAGCAGCCAAGAGGAACGGGGGGCGTCTGGGGCCAACGTCCTGACTTTC
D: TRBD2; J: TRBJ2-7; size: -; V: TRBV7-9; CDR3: CASSLTTHWSSGEYEQYF; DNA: TGTGCCAGCAGCTTAACCACCCATTGGTCTAGCGGGGAATACGAGCAGTACTTC
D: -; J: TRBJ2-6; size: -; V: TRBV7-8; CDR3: CASSSQASGANVLTF; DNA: TGTGCCAGCAGCTCGCAAGCCTCTGGGGCCAACGTCCTGACTTTC
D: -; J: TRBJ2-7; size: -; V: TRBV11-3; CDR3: CASSPPGIPYEQYF; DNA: TGTGCCAGCAGCCCACCCGGGATCCCCTACGAGCAGTACTTC
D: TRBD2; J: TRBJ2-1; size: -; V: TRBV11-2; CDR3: CASSSRVAGGLNEQFF; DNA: TGTGCCAGCAGCTCCCGGGTGGCGGGGGGTTTAAATGAGCAGTTCTTC
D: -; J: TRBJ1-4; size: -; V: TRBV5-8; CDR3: CASSLNLRSIRDEKLFF; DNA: TGTGCCAGCAGCTTGAACCTCCGGTCTATTAGAGATGAAAAACTGTTTTTT
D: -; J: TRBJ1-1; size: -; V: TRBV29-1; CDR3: CSVAQTDMNTEAFF; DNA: TGCAGCGTTGCCCAGACAGACATGAACACTGAAGCTTTCTTT
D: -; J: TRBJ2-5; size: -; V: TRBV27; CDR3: CASSFRRGAGGETQYF; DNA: TGTGCCAGCAGTTTCAGGAGGGGCGCTGGCGGAGAGACCCAGTACTTC
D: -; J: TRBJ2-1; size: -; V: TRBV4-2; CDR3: CASSQDGRATYNEQFF; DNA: TGTGCCAGCAGCCAAGACGGCAGGGCGACCTACAATGAGCAGTTCTTC
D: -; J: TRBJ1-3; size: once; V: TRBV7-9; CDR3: CASSGWSLSSGNTIYF; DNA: TGTGCCAGCAGCGGTTGGTCCTTGAGCTCTGGAAACACCATATATTTT
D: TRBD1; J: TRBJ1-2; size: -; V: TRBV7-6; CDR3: CASRKGTGDGYTF; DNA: TGTGCCAGCAGGAAAGGGACAGGCGATGGCTACACCTTC
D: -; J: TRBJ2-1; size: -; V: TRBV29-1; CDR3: CSIFRSPGSYNEQFF; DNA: TGCAGCATCTTCCGATCTCCGGGATCCTACAATGAGCAGTTCTTC
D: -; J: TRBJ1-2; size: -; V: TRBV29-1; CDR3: CSVDTQSGGTYGYTF; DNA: TGCAGCGTTGATACACAGTCGGGGGGCACATATGGCTACACCTTC
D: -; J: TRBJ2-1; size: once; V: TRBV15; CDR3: CATSRYTSNEQFF; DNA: TGTGCCACCAGCAGATACACTAGTAATGAGCAGTTCTTC
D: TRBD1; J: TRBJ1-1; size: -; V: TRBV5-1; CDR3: CASSLGGTGGLVNTEAFF; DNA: TGCGCCAGCAGCTTGGGGGGGACAGGGGGCCTGGTGAACACTGAAGCTTTCTTT